These 6 T cell receptor beta chains originate from one sample sequenced in a study of beta chain features in type 1 diabetes. cDNA synthesis used the whole RNA isolate, giving expressed TCRB sequences. Using immunoSEQ multiplex PCR, the repertoire was profiled, and TCRdb retains in-frame clones only, with some absent. The table has around 150,000 clones, about a tenth seen once. Antigens for these TCRs are unknown. Study-level results: People with Type 1 diabetes carried modestly yet significantly shorter TCRB CDR3s in all four CD4+ subsets.

Sequencing used central memory CD4+ T cells from blood. These receptors all come from a man aged 25 to 40 with type 1 diabetes.

A few counts support this clone. The V and J genes are TRBV29-1 and TRBJ1-2; TRBD1 is a possible D gene (5 bases). Germline CDR1 is SQVTM and CDR2 is ANQGSEA. With 3 bases removed from V and 2 bases from J, the gap between germline ends came to 7 bases. The CDR3 totals 12 residues. The CDR3 DNA reads TGCAGCGTTGACCGGGGGAACTATGGCTACACCTTC. Translation gives CSVDRGNYGYTF.

In this sample, this clone turned up a few times. V and J are TRBV5-4 and TRBJ2-4, with D possibly matching TRBD1 (8 bases). Germline assignment: CDR1 SGHNT and CDR2 YYREEE (reference sequence). The CDR3 is made up of 14 amino acids. V was trimmed by 4 bases and J by 6 bases, leaving 14 bases between them. The CDR3 nucleotides read TGTGCCAGCAGCCCGACAGGGGAGGGAAACATTCAGTACTTC. As protein: CASSPTGEGNIQYF.

This sequence joins TRBV9 and TRBJ1-3; a weak D match, TRBD1 (5 bases). Germline assignment: CDR1 SGDLS and CDR2 YYNGEE. This CDR3 has 13 amino acids. Trimming removed 7 bases from V and 2 bases from J, with 10 bases in between. The CDR3 region is CASSGGPGNTIYF. The CDR3 DNA sequence: TGTGCCAGCTCGGGGGGTCCTGGAAACACCATATATTTT.

This clone was counted many times. J is TRBJ2-7 and V is TRBV29-1; TRBD1 agrees at 9 bases. The germline V gene encodes CDR1 SQVTM and CDR2 ANQGSEA. The CDR3 is made up of 13 amino acids. V lost 1 base, J lost 7 bases, and 5 bases stayed unmatched. The CDR3 here is CSVEGDRAGEQYF. In DNA, the CDR3 is TGCAGCGTTGAAGGGGACAGGGCGGGAGAGCAGTACTTC.

For the CDR3, the DNA is TGTGCCAGCAGCTTAGATCTAGCGGGAAGTTACGAGCAGTACTTC. It yields the protein CASSLDLAGSYEQYF. This sequence joins TRBV7-9 and TRBJ2-7; 9 bases map to TRBD2. The trim removed 1 base at V and 4 bases at J, leaving 5 bases unmatched. The CDR3 extends over 15 amino acids. CDR1 and CDR2 from the germline V gene are SEHNR and FQNEAQ (reference sequence).

The CDR3 DNA follows: TGCGCCAGCAGCCAAGATAGACTAGCGGGTGAGCAGTTCTTC. Its protein product is CASSQDRLAGEQFF. V is TRBV4-3 and J is TRBJ2-1; 10 bases align to TRBD2. The CDR3 is 14 residues long. After removal of 0 bases from V and 9 bases from J, the junction contained 2 bases not matched to a gene. CDR1 and CDR2 from the germline V gene are LGHNA and YSLEER.